Sequencing of this T cell receptor beta chain was carried out in a study of T cell responses to AZD1222 COVID-19 vaccine. With V trimmed by 5 bases and J by 7 bases, 6 bases remained unmatched. CDR1 is MDHEN, CDR2 SYDVKM, per germline. The CDR3 sequence is 15 residues long. TCRdb's table, derived via immunoSEQ multiplex PCR, lists solely in-frame clones and lacks some. This table holds 150,000 to 200,000 clones, 88% found once. This chain joins TRBV28 and TRBJ2-1, with 12 bases that match TRBD2. The material sequenced was peripheral blood, taken on day 0 of AZD1222 vaccination. The origin of this receptor is an adult in good health. The DNA of the CDR3 is TGTGCCAGCAGTCCCCGACTAGCGGGAGTAAATGAGCAGTTCTTC. As protein: CASSPRLAGVNEQFF.